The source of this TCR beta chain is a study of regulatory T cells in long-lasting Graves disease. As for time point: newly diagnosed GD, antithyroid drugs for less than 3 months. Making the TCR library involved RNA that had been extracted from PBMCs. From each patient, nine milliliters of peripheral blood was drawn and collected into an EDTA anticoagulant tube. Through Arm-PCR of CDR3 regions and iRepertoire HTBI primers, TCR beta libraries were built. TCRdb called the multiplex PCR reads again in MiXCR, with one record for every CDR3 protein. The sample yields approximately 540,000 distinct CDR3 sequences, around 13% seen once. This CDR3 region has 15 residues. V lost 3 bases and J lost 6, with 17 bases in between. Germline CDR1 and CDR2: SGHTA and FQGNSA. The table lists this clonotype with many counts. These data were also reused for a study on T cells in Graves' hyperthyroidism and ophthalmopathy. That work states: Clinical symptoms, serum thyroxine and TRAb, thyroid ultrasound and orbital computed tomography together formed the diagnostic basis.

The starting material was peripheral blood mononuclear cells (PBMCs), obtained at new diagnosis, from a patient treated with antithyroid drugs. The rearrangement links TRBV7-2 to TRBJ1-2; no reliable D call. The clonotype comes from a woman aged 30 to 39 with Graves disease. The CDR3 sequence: CASSFPDLGRDGYTF. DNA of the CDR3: TGTGCCAGCAGCTTCCCGGACCTCGGACGGGATGGCTACACCTTC. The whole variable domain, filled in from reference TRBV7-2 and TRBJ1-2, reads GAGVSQSPSNKVTEKGKDVELRCDPISGHTALYWYRQSLGQGLEFLIYFQGNSAPDKSGLPSDRFSAERTGGSVSTLTIQRTQQEDSAVYLCASSFPDLGRDGYTFGSGTRLTVV.